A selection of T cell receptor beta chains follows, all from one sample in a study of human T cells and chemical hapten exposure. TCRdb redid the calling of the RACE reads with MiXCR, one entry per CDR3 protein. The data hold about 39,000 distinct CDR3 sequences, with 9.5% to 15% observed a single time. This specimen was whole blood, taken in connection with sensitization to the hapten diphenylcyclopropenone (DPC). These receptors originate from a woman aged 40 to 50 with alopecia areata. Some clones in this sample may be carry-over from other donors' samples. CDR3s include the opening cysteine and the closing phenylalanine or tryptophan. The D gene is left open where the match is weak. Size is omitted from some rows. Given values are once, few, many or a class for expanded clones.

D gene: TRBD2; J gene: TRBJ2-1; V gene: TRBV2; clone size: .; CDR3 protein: CASAGGLNEQFF; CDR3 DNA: TGTGCCTCAGCGGGAGGCCTGAATGAGCAGTTCTTC
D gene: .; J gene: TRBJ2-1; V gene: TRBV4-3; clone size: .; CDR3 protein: CASSQDSNWFRGPEQFF; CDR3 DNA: TGCGCCAGCAGCCAAGATAGTAATTGGTTTAGGGGTCCGGAGCAGTTCTTC
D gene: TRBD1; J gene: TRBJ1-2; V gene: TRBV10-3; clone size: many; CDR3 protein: CAEGEGAFYGYTF; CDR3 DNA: TGTGCCGAAGGGGAGGGGGCTTTCTATGGCTACACCTTC
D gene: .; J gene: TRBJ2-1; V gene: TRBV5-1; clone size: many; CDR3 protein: CASSLAQPVNEQFF; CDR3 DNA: TGCGCCAGCAGCTTGGCCCAGCCAGTCAATGAGCAGTTCTTC
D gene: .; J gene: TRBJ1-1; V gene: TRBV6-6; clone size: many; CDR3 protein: CASSLDVREAFF; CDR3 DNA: TGTGCCAGCAGTCTAGACGTGCGAGAAGCTTTCTTT
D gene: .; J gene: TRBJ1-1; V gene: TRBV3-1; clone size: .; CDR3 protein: CASSQGDGYTEAFF; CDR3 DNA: TGTGCCAGCAGCCAGGGGGACGGCTACACTGAAGCTTTCTTT
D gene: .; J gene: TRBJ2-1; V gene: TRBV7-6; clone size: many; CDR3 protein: CASSGGRGSYNEQFF; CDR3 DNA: TGTGCCAGCAGCGGCGGTCGGGGCTCCTACAATGAGCAGTTCTTC
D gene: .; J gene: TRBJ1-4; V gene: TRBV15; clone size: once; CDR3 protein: CATSKAGLNEKLFF; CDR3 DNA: TGTGCCACCAGCAAAGCGGGGCTTAATGAAAAACTGTTTTTT
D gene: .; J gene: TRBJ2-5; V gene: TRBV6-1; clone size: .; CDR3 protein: CASVRQRQETQYF; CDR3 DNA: TGTGCCAGCGTCCGACAGCGCCAAGAGACCCAGTACTTC
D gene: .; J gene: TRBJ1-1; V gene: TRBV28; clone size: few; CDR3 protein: CASSSNGLNTEAFF; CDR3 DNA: TGTGCCAGCAGCTCAAACGGACTGAACACTGAAGCTTTCTTT
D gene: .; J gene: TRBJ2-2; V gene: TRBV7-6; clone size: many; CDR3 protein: CARIPYGRIGTGELFF; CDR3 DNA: TGTGCCAGAATCCCATATGGTCGAATTGGCACCGGGGAGCTGTTTTTT
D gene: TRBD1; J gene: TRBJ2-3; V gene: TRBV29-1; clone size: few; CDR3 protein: CSVKGGLGTDTQYF; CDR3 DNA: TGCAGCGTTAAAGGGGGCCTCGGCACAGATACGCAGTATTTT
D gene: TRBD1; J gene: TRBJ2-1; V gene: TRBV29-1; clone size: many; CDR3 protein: CSADRGPANEQFF; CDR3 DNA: TGCAGCGCGGACAGGGGGCCGGCGAATGAGCAGTTCTTC
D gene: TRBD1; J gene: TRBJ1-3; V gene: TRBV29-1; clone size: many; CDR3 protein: CSVRTGGRNTIYF; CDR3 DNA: TGCAGCGTTAGGACAGGGGGCAGAAACACCATATATTTT
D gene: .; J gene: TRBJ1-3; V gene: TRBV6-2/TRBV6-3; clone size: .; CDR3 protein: CASTISGNTIYF; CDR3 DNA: TGTGCCAGCACGATCTCTGGAAACACCATATATTTT
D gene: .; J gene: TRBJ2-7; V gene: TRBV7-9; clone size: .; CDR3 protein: CASSLGPSYEQYF; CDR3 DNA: TGTGCCAGCAGCTTGGGGCCCTCCTACGAGCAGTACTTC
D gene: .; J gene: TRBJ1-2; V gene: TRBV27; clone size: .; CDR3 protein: CASSSDRLLNYGYTF; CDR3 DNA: TGTGCCAGCAGTTCAGACAGACTACTTAACTATGGCTACACCTTC
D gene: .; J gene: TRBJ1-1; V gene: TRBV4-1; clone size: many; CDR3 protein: CASSQDRTEAFF; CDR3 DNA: TGCGCCAGCAGCCAAGATCGGACCGAAGCTTTCTTT
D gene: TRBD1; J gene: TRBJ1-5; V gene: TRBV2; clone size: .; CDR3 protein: CASTRGQGNQPQHF; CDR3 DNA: TGTGCCAGCACCCGGGGACAGGGCAATCAGCCCCAGCATTTT
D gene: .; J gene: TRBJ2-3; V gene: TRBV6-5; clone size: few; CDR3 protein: CASSYGARGGSTDTQYF; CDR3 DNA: TGTGCCAGCAGTTACGGGGCCCGAGGTGGGAGCACAGATACGCAGTATTTT
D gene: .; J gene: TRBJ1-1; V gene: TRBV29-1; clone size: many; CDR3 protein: CSAGPMNTEAFF; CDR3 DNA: TGCAGCGCCGGACCGATGAACACTGAAGCTTTCTTT
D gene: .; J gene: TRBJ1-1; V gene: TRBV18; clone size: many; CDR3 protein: CASSLLRGLENTEAFF; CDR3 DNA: TGTGCCAGCTCACTCCTCAGGGGATTGGAGAACACTGAAGCTTTCTTT
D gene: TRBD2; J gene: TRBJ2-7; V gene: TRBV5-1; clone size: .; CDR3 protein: CASSLELAAYEQYF; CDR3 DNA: TGCGCCAGCAGCTTGGAACTAGCGGCCTACGAGCAGTACTTC
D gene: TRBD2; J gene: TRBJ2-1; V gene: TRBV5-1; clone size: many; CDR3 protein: CASSPYASGGAGEQFF; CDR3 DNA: TGCGCCAGCAGCCCCTATGCTAGCGGGGGGGCAGGTGAGCAGTTCTTC
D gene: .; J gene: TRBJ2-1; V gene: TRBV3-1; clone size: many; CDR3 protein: CASSQGGWQFF; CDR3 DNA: TGTGCCAGCAGCCAAGGCGGATGGCAGTTCTTC
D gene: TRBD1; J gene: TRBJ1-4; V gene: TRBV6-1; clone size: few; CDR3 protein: CASRTDRGYNEKLFF; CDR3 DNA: TGTGCCAGCAGGACGGACAGGGGTTATAATGAAAAACTGTTTTTT
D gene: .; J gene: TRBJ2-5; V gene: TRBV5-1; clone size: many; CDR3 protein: CASSFSGREETQYF; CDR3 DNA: TGCGCCAGCAGCTTTTCGGGACGGGAAGAGACCCAGTACTTC
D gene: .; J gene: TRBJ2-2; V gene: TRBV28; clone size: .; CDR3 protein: CASSASASNTGELFF; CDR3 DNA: TGTGCCAGCAGTGCTAGCGCATCGAACACCGGGGAGCTGTTTTTT
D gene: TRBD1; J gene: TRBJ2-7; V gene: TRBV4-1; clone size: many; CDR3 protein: CASSQGQGAMYEQYF; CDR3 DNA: TGCGCCAGCAGCCAAGGACAGGGGGCTATGTACGAGCAGTACTTC
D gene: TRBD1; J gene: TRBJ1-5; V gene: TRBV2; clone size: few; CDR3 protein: CASSPGTGDQPQHF; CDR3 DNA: TGTGCCAGCAGCCCCGGGACAGGGGATCAGCCCCAGCATTTT
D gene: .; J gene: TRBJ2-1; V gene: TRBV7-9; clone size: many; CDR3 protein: CASSPKGGVNNEQFF; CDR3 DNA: TGTGCCAGCAGCCCGAAAGGGGGGGTAAACAATGAGCAGTTCTTC
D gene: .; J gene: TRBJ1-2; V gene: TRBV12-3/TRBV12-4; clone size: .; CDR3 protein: CASSPGEYGYTF; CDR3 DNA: TGTGCCAGCAGCCCCGGGGAGTATGGCTACACCTTC
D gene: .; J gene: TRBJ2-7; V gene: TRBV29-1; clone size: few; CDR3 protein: CSVDESRVSFDEQYF; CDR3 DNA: TGCAGCGTCGACGAAAGCAGGGTTAGTTTTGACGAGCAGTACTTC
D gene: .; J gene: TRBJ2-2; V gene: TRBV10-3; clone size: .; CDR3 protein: CAITGDNSNTGELFF; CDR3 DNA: TGTGCCATCACGGGGGACAACTCGAACACCGGGGAGCTGTTTTTT
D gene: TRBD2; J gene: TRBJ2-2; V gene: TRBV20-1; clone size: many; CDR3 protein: CSARVAGVDTGELFF; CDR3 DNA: TGCAGTGCTAGGGTAGCGGGAGTCGACACCGGGGAGCTGTTTTTT
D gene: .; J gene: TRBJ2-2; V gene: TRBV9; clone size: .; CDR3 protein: CASSTPFKGGELFF; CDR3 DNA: TGTGCCAGCAGCACCCCATTCAAAGGCGGGGAGCTGTTTTTT
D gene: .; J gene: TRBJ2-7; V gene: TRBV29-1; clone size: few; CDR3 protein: CSVEGPTGEQYF; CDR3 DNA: TGCAGCGTTGAAGGCCCGACGGGGGAGCAGTACTTC
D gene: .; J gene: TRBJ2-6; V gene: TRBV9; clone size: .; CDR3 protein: CASSGGRSGANVLTF; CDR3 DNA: TGTGCCAGCAGCGGGGGCCGCTCTGGGGCCAACGTCCTGACTTTC
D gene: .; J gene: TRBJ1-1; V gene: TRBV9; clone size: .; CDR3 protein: CASSVESMNTEAFF; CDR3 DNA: TGTGCCAGCAGCGTAGAATCAATGAACACTGAAGCTTTCTTT
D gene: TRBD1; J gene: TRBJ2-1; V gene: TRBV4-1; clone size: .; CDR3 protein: CASSPGQGRYEQFF; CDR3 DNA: TGCGCCAGCAGCCCAGGACAGGGGAGGTATGAGCAGTTCTTC